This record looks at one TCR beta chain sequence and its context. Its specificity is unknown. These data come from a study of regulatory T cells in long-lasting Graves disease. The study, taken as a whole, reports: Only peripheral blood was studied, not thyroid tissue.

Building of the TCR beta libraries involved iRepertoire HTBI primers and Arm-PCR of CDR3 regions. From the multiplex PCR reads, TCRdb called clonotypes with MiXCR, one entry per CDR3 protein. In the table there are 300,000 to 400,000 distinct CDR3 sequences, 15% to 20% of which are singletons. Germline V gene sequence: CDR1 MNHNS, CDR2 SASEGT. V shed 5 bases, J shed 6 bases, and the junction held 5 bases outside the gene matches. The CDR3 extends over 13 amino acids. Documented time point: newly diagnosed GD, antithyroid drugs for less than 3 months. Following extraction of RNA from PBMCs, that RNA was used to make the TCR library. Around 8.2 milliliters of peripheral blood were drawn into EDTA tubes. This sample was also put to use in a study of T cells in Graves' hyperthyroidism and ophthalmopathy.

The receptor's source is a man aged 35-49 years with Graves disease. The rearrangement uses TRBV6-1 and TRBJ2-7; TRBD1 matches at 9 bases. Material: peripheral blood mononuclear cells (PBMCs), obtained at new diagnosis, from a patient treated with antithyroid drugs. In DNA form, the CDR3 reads TGTGCCAGCAGTCCACGGGACAGGGCCGAGCAGTACTTC. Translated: CASSPRDRAEQYF.